The sequence of this TCR beta chain was determined in a study of cytomegalovirus exposure and HLA in healthy donors. Turning to the study itself: Earlier, 95 million to 130 million unique TCR beta sequences were recovered from about 170 million T cells by an analysis. Whole-study results and caveats: TCR sequences were mostly rare, though some public TCRs occurred in many donors.

PCR used 60 Vbeta primers and 13 Jbeta primers. The protocol was immunoSEQ multiplex PCR, while the TCRdb copy is restricted to in-frame clones and leaves out a portion. The sample carries 65,000 to 85,000 clones, roughly 88% recorded once. Worth noting for this clone: Its antigen is unknown.

In germline, CDR1 is SGHRS, CDR2 YFSETQ. J was trimmed by 4 bases and V by 4 bases; bases with no gene match: 3. The CDR3 is 14 amino acids. The chain joins TRBV5-1 to TRBJ2-2, with 8 bases matching TRBD1. Sequencing was performed on PBMCs. The sequence derives from a woman under 40 in good health and CMV-seronegative. CDR3 DNA sequence: TGCGCCAGCAGCCACGACAGGGGCACCGGGGAGCTGTTTTTT. The encoded protein is CASSHDRGTGELFF.